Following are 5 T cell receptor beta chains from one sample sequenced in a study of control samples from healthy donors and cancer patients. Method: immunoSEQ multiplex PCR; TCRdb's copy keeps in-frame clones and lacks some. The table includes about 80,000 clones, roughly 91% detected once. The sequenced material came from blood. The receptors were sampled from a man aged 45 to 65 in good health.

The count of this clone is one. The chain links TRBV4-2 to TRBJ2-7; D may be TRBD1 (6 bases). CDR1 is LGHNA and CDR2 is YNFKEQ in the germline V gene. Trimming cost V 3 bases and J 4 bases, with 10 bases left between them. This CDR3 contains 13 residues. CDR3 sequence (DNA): TGTGCCAGCAGCCAGCCCGACAGGTACGAGCAGTACTTC. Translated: CASSQPDRYEQYF.

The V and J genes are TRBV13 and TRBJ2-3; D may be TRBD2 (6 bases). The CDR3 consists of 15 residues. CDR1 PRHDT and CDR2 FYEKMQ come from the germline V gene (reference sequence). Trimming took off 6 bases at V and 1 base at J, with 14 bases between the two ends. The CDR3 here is CASSYQGGGTDTQYF. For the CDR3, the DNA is TGTGCCAGCAGTTACCAGGGAGGTGGCACAGATACGCAGTATTTT.

In DNA form, the CDR3 reads TGTGCCAGCAGCCGTACTTCCCTCTACGAGCAGTACTTC. As protein: CASSRTSLYEQYF. V is TRBV7-8 and J is TRBJ2-7; D is unresolved. This CDR3 has 13 amino acids. Germline-derived CDR1 and CDR2 are SGHVS and FQNEAQ. Trimming took off 5 bases at V and 3 bases at J, with 11 bases between the two ends.

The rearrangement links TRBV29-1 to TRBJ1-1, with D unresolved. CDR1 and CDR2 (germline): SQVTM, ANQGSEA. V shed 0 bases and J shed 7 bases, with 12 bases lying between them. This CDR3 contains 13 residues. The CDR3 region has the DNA TGCAGCGTTGAAGATAACGAGGCAATTGAAGCTTTCTTT. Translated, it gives CSVEDNEAIEAFF.

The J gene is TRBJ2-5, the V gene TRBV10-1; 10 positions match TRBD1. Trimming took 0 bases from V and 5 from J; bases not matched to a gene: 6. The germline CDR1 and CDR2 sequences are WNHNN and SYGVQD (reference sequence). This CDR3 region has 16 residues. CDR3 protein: CASSESRTGGVETQYF. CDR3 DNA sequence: TGCGCCAGCAGTGAGTCCAGGACAGGGGGTGTGGAGACCCAGTACTTC.